This record looks at one T cell receptor (beta chain) sequence and its context. Its target is not known. Isolation of CD4+ T cells took place after 10 days of culture. These data originate in a study of vaccination effects on CD4 cells after COVID-19. Study-wide results and limits: Of the vaccine-induced clones from healthy vaccinees, merely 1 of 255 recognized common cold coronaviruses as well.

The ends were cut back, 1 base at V and 6 bases at J, with 8 bases in the middle. The CDR3 runs to 14 residues. Germline loops: CDR1 SGHRS, CDR2 YFSETQ. TCRdb's copy holds only in-frame clones and misses some; the assay was immunoSEQ multiplex PCR. In the table there are about 74,000 clones, roughly four fifths of which are singletons. The source material was CD4+ T cells from PBMCs cultured without peptide, sampled before COVID-19 vaccination. This receptor was identified in a human donor who received a COVID-19 vaccine. This chain joins TRBV5-1 and TRBJ2-6, with D unclear. The CDR3 spells CASSLTGVANVLTF. DNA of the CDR3: TGCGCCAGCAGCTTGACGGGCGTGGCCAACGTCCTGACTTTC. Complete variable domain (other parts from reference TRBV5-1 and TRBJ2-6): KAGVTQTPRYLIKTRGQQVTLSCSPISGHRSVSWYQQTPGQGLQFLFEYFSETQRNKGNFPGRFSGRQFSNSRSEMNVSTLELGDSALYLCASSLTGVANVLTFGAGSRLTVL.